Listed below are T cell receptor beta chains from one sample, sequenced in a study of shared clonotypes between healthy human individuals. Sequenced by immunoSEQ multiplex PCR; TCRdb stores in-frame clones only, minus some. The sample consists of millions of clones, more than 80% of them appearing once. The sample consisted of naive CD4+ T cells from PBMCs. The receptors were sampled from a man between 18 and 29 years old in good health. Some clones in this sample may be carry-over from other donors' samples. Each CDR3 is given with its conserved first and last residue. D genes are given only for firm matches. Clone size, where shown, is once, few, many, or a class for clones that have expanded.

.	.	TRBV19	TRBJ1-5	CASRQTGTSNQPQHF	TGTGCCAGTAGACAAACCGGGACTAGCAATCAGCCCCAGCATTTT
.	.	TRBV18	TRBJ2-1	CASSPGVDNEQFF	TGTGCCAGCTCACCGGGAGTCGACAATGAGCAGTTCTTC
.	TRBD2	TRBV7-9	TRBJ2-7	CASSPASGRAFGYEQYF	TGTGCCAGCAGCCCGGCTAGCGGGAGGGCCTTTGGGTACGAGCAGTACTTC
.	TRBD2	TRBV11-2	TRBJ2-3	CASSLGSGRAVGDTQYF	TGTGCCAGCAGCTTAGGGAGCGGGAGGGCGGTGGGAGATACGCAGTATTTT
.	.	TRBV6-5	TRBJ2-1	CASGAGYYNEQFF	TGTGCCAGTGGTGCGGGATATTACAATGAGCAGTTCTTC
.	.	TRBV28	TRBJ2-7	CASSSRDIRNEQYF	TGTGCCAGCAGTTCTCGGGACATACGTAACGAGCAGTACTTC
.	.	TRBV6-5	TRBJ1-4	CASSPYTGRFEKLFF	TGTGCCAGCAGTCCTTACACAGGGAGGTTTGAAAAACTGTTTTTT
.	.	TRBV2	TRBJ2-1	CASSYHPSETYNEQFF	TGTGCCAGCAGCTATCATCCTAGCGAAACCTACAATGAGCAGTTCTTC
.	.	TRBV15	TRBJ1-2	CATSRQINYGYTF	TGTGCCACCAGCAGACAGATCAACTATGGCTACACCTTC
.	.	TRBV21-1	TRBJ2-7	CASSKAGRGYEQYF	TGTGCCAGCAGCAAAGCCGGGCGAGGCTACGAGCAGTACTTC
.	.	TRBV2	TRBJ1-6	CASSILDSPLHF	TGTGCCAGCAGTATACTAGATTCACCCCTCCACTTT
.	TRBD2	TRBV7-8	TRBJ2-1	CASSSSGRGTYNEQFF	TGTGCCAGCAGCTCTAGCGGGAGGGGGACCTACAATGAGCAGTTCTTC
.	.	TRBV7-3	TRBJ2-7	CASSLGLPSSDYEQYF	TGTGCCAGCAGCTTAGGGTTGCCGTCGTCCGACTACGAGCAGTACTTC
.	TRBD2	TRBV9	TRBJ2-1	CASSVDPSSGLNEQFF	TGTGCCAGCAGCGTAGATCCTTCTAGCGGGCTTAATGAGCAGTTCTTC
.	TRBD1	TRBV5-4	TRBJ2-1	CASSLEGLGTGYDEQFF	TGTGCCAGCAGCTTGGAGGGCTTGGGGACAGGTTATGATGAGCAGTTCTTC
.	.	TRBV2	TRBJ1-5	CASSEPGIQPQHF	TGTGCCAGCAGTGAACCAGGGATTCAGCCCCAGCATTTT
.	TRBD1	TRBV6-5	TRBJ1-2	CASRDRVSGYTF	TGTGCCAGCAGAGACAGGGTTTCTGGCTACACCTTC
.	TRBD2	TRBV7-9	TRBJ2-7	CASSRLAGSYEQYF	TGTGCCAGCAGCCGACTAGCGGGGTCCTACGAGCAGTACTTC
.	.	TRBV4-1	TRBJ1-5	CASSGPGGNQPQHF	TGCGCCAGCAGCGGACCAGGGGGCAATCAGCCCCAGCATTTT
once	.	TRBV5-4	TRBJ2-3	CASSRDTRTTDTQYF	TGTGCCAGCAGCCGGGACACCCGTACCACAGATACGCAGTATTTT
.	TRBD2	TRBV5-4	TRBJ2-3	CASSLEPSGRDTQYF	TGTGCCAGCAGCTTGGAACCTAGCGGGAGGGATACGCAGTATTTT
.	TRBD1	TRBV6-6	TRBJ1-2	CASSRGQGAGYTF	TGTGCCAGCAGCCGCGGACAGGGGGCGGGCTACACCTTC
.	TRBD1	TRBV19	TRBJ2-1	CASSFLDRGGNEQFF	TGTGCCAGTAGTTTCCTGGACAGGGGAGGGAATGAGCAGTTCTTC
.	TRBD2	TRBV19	TRBJ2-3	CASSLPGTSGVSQYF	TGTGCCAGTAGCTTACCGGGGACTAGCGGGGTTTCGCAGTATTTT
.	TRBD1	TRBV9	TRBJ2-2	CASSVDRGEGANTGELFF	TGTGCCAGCAGCGTAGACAGGGGCGAAGGGGCGAACACCGGGGAGCTGTTTTTT